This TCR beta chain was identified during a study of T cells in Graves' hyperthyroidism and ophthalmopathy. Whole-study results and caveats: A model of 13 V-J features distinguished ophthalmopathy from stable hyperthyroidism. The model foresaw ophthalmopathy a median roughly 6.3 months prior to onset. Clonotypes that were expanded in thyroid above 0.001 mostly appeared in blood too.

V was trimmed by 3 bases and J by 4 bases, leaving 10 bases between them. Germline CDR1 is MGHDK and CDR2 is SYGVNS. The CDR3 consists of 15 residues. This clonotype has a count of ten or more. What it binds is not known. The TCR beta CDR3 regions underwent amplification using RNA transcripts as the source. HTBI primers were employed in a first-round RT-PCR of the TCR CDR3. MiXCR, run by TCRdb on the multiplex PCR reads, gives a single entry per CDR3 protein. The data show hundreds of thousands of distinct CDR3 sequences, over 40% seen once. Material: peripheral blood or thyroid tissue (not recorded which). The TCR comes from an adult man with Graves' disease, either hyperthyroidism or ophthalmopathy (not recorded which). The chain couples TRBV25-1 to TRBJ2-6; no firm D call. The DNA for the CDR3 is TGTGCCAGCAGTGAGAACAGCCCCGGGGCCAACGTCCTGACTTTC. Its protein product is CASSENSPGANVLTF.